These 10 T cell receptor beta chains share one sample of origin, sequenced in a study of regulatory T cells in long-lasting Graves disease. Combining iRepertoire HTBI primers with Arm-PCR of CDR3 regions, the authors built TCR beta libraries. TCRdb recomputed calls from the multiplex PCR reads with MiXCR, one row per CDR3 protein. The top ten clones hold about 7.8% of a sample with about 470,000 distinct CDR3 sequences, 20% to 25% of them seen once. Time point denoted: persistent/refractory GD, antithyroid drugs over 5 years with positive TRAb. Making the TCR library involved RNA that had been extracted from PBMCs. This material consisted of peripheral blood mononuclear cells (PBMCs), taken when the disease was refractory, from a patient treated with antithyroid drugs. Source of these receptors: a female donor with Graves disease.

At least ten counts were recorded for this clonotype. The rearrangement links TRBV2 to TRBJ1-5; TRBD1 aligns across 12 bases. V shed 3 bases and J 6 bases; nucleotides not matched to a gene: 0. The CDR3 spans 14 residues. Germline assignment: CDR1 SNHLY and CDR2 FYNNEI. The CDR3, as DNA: TGTGCCAGCAGTGAGGGACAGGGGGCTCAGCCCCAGCATTTT. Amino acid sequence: CASSEGQGAQPQHF. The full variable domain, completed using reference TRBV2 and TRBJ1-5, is EPEVTQTPSHQVTQMGQEVILRCVPISNHLYFYWYRQILGQKVEFLVSFYNNEISEKSEIFDDQFSVERPDGSNFTLKIRSTKLEDSAMYFCASSEGQGAQPQHFGDGTRLSIL.

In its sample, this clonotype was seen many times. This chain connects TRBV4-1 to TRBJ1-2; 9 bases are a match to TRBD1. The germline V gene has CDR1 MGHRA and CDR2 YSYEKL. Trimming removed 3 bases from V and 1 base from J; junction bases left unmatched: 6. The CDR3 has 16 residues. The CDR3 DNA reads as TGCGCCAGCAGCCACGTACGACAGGGGGTTAACTATGGCTACACCTTC. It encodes CASSHVRQGVNYGYTF.

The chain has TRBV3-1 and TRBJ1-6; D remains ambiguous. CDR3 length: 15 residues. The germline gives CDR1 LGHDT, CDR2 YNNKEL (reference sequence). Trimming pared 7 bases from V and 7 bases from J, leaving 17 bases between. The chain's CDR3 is CASTRNGPLNSPLHF. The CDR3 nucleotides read TGTGCCAGCACACGTAACGGGCCGCTAAATTCACCCCTCCACTTT.

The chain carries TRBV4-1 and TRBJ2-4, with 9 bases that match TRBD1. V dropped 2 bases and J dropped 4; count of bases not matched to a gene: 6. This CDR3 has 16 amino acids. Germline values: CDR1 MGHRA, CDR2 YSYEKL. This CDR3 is CASSQMTGTGKNIQYF. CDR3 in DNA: TGCGCCAGCAGCCAAATGACCGGGACAGGGAAAAACATTCAGTACTTC.

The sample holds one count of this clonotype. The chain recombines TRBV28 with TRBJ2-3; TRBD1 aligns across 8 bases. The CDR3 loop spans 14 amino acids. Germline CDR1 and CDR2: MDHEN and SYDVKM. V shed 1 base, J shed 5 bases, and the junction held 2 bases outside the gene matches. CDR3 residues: CASSLLGQVDTQYF. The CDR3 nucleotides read TGTGCCAGCAGTTTATTGGGACAGGTAGATACGCAGTATTTT.

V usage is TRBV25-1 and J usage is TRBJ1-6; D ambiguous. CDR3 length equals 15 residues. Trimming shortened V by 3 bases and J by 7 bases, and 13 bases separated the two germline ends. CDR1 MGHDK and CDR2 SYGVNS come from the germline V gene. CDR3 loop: CASSDLGGGNSPLHF. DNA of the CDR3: TGTGCCAGCAGTGACCTCGGAGGAGGGAATTCACCCCTCCACTTT.

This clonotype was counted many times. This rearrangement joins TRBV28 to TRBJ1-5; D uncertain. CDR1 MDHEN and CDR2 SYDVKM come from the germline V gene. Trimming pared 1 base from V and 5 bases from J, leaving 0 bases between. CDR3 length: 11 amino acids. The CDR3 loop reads CASSLYQPQHF. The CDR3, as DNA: TGTGCCAGCAGTTTATATCAGCCCCAGCATTTT. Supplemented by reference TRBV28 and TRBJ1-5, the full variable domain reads DVKVTQSSRYLVKRTGEKVFLECVQDMDHENMFWYRQDPGLGLRLIYFSYDVKMKEKGDIPEGYSVSREKKERFSLILESASTNQTSMYLCASSLYQPQHFGDGTRLSIL.

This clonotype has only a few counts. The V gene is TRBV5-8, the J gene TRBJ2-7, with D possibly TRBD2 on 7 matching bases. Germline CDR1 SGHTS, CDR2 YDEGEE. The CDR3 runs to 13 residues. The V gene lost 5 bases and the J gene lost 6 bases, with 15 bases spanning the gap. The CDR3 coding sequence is TGTGCCAGCAGATTCGGGGGGCAGGGCGAGCAGTACTTC. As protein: CASRFGGQGEQYF.

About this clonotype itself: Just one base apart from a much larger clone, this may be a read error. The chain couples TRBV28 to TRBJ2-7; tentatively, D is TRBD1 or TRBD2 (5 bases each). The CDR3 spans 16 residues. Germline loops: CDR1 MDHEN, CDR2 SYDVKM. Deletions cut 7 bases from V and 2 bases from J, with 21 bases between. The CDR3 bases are TGTGCCAGCACTCTATTCTCCCGGGGCTATCCCTACGAGCAGTACTTC. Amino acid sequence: CASTLFSRGYPYEQYF.

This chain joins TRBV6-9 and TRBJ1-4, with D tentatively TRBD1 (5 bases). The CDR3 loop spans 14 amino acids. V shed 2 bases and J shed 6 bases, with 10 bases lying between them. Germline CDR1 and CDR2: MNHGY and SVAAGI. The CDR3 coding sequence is TGTGCCAGCAGTTATAAAGGAGGGGATGAAAAACTGTTTTTT. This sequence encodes CASSYKGGDEKLFF.